These T cell receptor beta chains were read from a single sample in a study of cytomegalovirus exposure and HLA in healthy donors. Sequencing used immunoSEQ multiplex PCR; TCRdb keeps in-frame clones, though not all of them. This table holds 84,000 or so clones, around 74% found once. Material: PBMCs. The receptors shown here come from a boy aged 10-17 years in good health and CMV-seronegative. The CDR3 runs from the conserved cysteine through the conserved F or W. Fields, in order: clone size, V gene, D gene, CDR3 length, J gene, CDR3 protein, CDR3 DNA. The D gene is left open where the match is weak. Not all rows give a size; the values are once, few, many and, for expanded clones, a class.

NA	TRBV5-1	TRBD1	15	TRBJ1-4	CASSPTGEKNEKLFF	TGCGCCAGCAGCCCGACAGGGGAGAAGAATGAAAAACTGTTTTTT
NA	TRBV2	NA	16	TRBJ1-4	CASSEAKGAANEKLFF	TGTGCCAGCAGTGAAGCAAAAGGGGCAGCTAATGAAAAACTGTTTTTT
NA	TRBV5-1	TRBD2	16	TRBJ2-1	CASSLASSGVYNEQFF	TGCGCCAGCAGCTTGGCCTCTAGCGGGGTCTACAATGAGCAGTTCTTC
NA	TRBV4-3	TRBD1	18	TRBJ2-3	CASSPKSKTGGRADTQYF	TGCGCCAGCAGCCCAAAATCGAAGACAGGGGGTCGGGCAGATACGCAGTATTTT
NA	TRBV11-2	TRBD2	18	TRBJ2-1	CASSLVLGLAGGMDEQFF	TGTGCCAGCAGCTTAGTGCTAGGACTAGCGGGAGGCATGGATGAGCAGTTCTTC
few	TRBV7-6	NA	15	TRBJ2-3	CASSVRLGYTDTQYF	TGTGCCAGCAGCGTAAGACTAGGCTACACAGATACGCAGTATTTT
NA	TRBV29-1	NA	19	TRBJ1-3	CSVEGEEGSRRSSGNTIYF	TGCAGCGTTGAAGGAGAGGAGGGATCAAGACGGAGCTCTGGAAACACCATATATTTT
NA	TRBV30	NA	15	TRBJ2-7	CAHQGAPRTSYEQYF	TGTGCCCACCAAGGGGCGCCTCGTACGTCCTACGAGCAGTACTTC
NA	TRBV7-8	TRBD1	14	TRBJ1-5	CASSPGQGDQPQHF	TGTGCCAGCAGCCCGGGACAGGGGGATCAGCCCCAGCATTTT
NA	TRBV30	NA	13	TRBJ1-2	CAWSVQGDSGYTF	TGTGCCTGGAGTGTACAAGGGGACTCTGGCTACACCTTC
NA	TRBV11-2	TRBD2	14	TRBJ2-7	CASSFLREGVEQYF	TGTGCCAGCAGCTTTTTGCGGGAGGGCGTCGAGCAGTACTTC
NA	TRBV29-1	NA	11	TRBJ1-2	CSADISYGYTF	TGCAGCGCGGACATAAGCTATGGCTACACCTTC
once	TRBV5-4	TRBD2	16	TRBJ2-3	CASSVLTSGTADTQYF	TGTGCCAGCAGCGTACTCACTAGCGGGACCGCAGATACGCAGTATTTT
NA	TRBV4-2	TRBD1	16	TRBJ2-7	CASSQDADRTLYEQYF	TGTGCCAGCAGCCAAGATGCGGACAGGACGCTCTACGAGCAGTACTTC
NA	TRBV5-6	NA	16	TRBJ1-1	CASSLFSGHLNTEAFF	TGTGCCAGCAGCTTATTTTCCGGACACTTGAACACTGAAGCTTTCTTT
NA	TRBV10-1	TRBD1	16	TRBJ2-3	CASSEAGTGFTDTQYF	TGCGCCAGCAGTGAAGCCGGGACAGGCTTCACAGATACGCAGTATTTT
once	TRBV28	NA	13	TRBJ1-5	CASRPTGQSAQHF	TGTGCCAGCAGACCTACCGGACAGTCGGCCCAGCATTTT
few	TRBV28	NA	15	TRBJ1-1	CASSPPRGGNTEAFF	TGTGCCAGCAGTCCTCCCAGGGGCGGGAACACTGAAGCTTTCTTT
NA	TRBV18	NA	15	TRBJ1-1	CASSPWSAGVTEAFF	TGTGCCAGCTCCCCCTGGAGTGCAGGGGTGACTGAAGCTTTCTTT
NA	TRBV21-1	NA	14	TRBJ1-6	CASSVTGYNSPLHF	TGTGCCAGTTCAGTGACAGGGTATAATTCACCCCTCCACTTT
NA	TRBV27	NA	13	TRBJ1-2	CASSRGGHRGYTF	TGTGCCAGCAGTAGGGGAGGGCATAGAGGCTACACCTTC
NA	TRBV28	TRBD1	15	TRBJ2-7	CASSTPGTAPYEQYF	TGTGCCAGCTCCACCCCAGGGACAGCTCCCTACGAGCAGTACTTC
NA	TRBV4-3	NA	18	TRBJ2-2	CASSRVGGPGGNTGELFF	TGCGCCAGCAGCCGGGTAGGAGGGCCCGGAGGGAACACCGGGGAGCTGTTTTTT
NA	TRBV4-2	NA	18	TRBJ1-2	CASSPKSTAYMLNYGYTF	TGTGCCAGCAGCCCCAAGTCTACAGCCTATATGCTAAACTATGGCTACACCTTC
NA	TRBV5-6	NA	14	TRBJ2-1	CASSLGTAYNEQFF	TGTGCCAGCAGCTTGGGGACAGCCTACAATGAGCAGTTCTTC
NA	TRBV28	TRBD1	16	TRBJ1-1	CASSSRRTGQNTEAFF	TGTGCCAGCAGCAGCCGTAGGACAGGCCAGAACACTGAAGCTTTCTTT
NA	TRBV29-1	TRBD1	13	TRBJ2-7	CSVGTGSYYEQYF	TGCAGCGTAGGGACAGGGAGCTACTACGAGCAGTACTTC
NA	TRBV7-8	NA	13	TRBJ2-5	CASSLDRRETQYF	TGTGCCAGCAGCTTAGACAGGAGAGAGACCCAGTACTTC
NA	TRBV7-9	NA	11	TRBJ2-7	CASSSNYEQYF	TGTGCCAGCAGCTCTAACTACGAGCAGTACTTC
NA	TRBV6-5	NA	13	TRBJ1-2	CASRNKGNYGYTF	TGTGCCAGCCGTAACAAGGGGAACTATGGCTACACCTTC
once	TRBV27	TRBD2	14	TRBJ2-3	CASRGLAGTDTQYF	TGTGCCAGCCGGGGGCTAGCGGGAACAGATACGCAGTATTTT
NA	TRBV4-2	NA	14	TRBJ2-7	CASSQGGQAYEQYF	TGTGCCAGCAGCCAAGGGGGACAAGCCTACGAGCAGTACTTC
NA	TRBV30	NA	13	TRBJ1-2	CAINRTPNYGYTF	TGTGCCATTAACCGAACTCCTAACTATGGCTACACCTTC
many	TRBV5-6	NA	12	TRBJ1-1	CASSLSQEEAFF	TGTGCCAGCAGCTTGTCACAGGAAGAAGCTTTCTTT
NA	TRBV7-9	NA	12	TRBJ1-5	CASSPIGGPQHF	TGTGCCAGCAGCCCGATCGGGGGGCCCCAGCATTTT
NA	TRBV7-2	NA	14	TRBJ2-3	CASSLRMSTDTQYF	TGTGCCAGCAGCTTACGCATGAGTACAGATACGCAGTATTTT
NA	TRBV7-9	TRBD1	14	TRBJ1-5	CASSLTGGNQPQHF	TGTGCCAGCAGCTTAACAGGGGGCAATCAGCCCCAGCATTTT
NA	TRBV6-4	TRBD2	14	TRBJ2-3	CASSDSTSRDTQYF	TGTGCCAGCAGTGACTCGACTAGCAGAGATACGCAGTATTTT
NA	TRBV4-3	TRBD2	13	TRBJ2-7	CASSQDRGGGQYF	TGCGCCAGCAGCCAAGATCGGGGGGGCGGGCAGTACTTC
NA	TRBV4-3	NA	13	TRBJ1-2	CASGWAGDYGYTF	TGCGCCAGCGGTTGGGCCGGGGACTATGGCTACACCTTC
NA	TRBV30	TRBD1	16	TRBJ1-2	CAWGPMNQGQGYGYTF	TGTGCCTGGGGGCCTATGAACCAGGGACAGGGGTATGGCTACACCTTC
NA	TRBV28	NA	10	TRBJ1-2	CASSSQGYTF	TGTGCCAGCAGTTCCCAAGGCTACACCTTC
NA	TRBV7-9	TRBD1	13	TRBJ1-1	CASSTGTDPEAFF	TGTGCCAGCAGCACAGGGACAGACCCTGAAGCTTTCTTT
NA	TRBV28	TRBD2	15	TRBJ2-5	CASSLFGTSWETQYF	TGTGCCAGCAGTTTATTCGGGACTAGTTGGGAGACCCAGTACTTC
NA	TRBV29-1	TRBD1	14	TRBJ1-2	CSVEVKGQTYGYTF	TGCAGCGTTGAAGTGAAGGGACAGACGTATGGCTACACCTTC
NA	TRBV4-3	NA	15	TRBJ1-1	CASSQHTGWGTEAFF	TGCGCCAGCAGCCAACATACAGGGTGGGGCACTGAAGCTTTCTTT
few	TRBV15	TRBD1	15	TRBJ2-7	CATSREGTGSYEQYF	TGTGCCACCAGCAGAGAGGGGACAGGGTCCTACGAGCAGTACTTC
NA	TRBV28	TRBD1	13	TRBJ1-2	CASRGTENYGYTF	TGTGCCAGCAGGGGGACAGAAAACTATGGCTACACCTTC
NA	TRBV19	TRBD1	14	TRBJ1-1	CASRTTGGGTEAFF	TGTGCCAGTAGGACGACAGGGGGGGGCACTGAAGCTTTCTTT
few	TRBV7-3	NA	15	TRBJ1-6	CASSLSWGPNSPLHF	TGTGCCAGCAGCTTATCATGGGGCCCCAATTCACCCCTCCACTTT
NA	TRBV7-2	TRBD1	15	TRBJ2-7	CASSLGTGPSYEQYF	TGTGCCAGCAGCTTGGGGACAGGGCCCTCCTACGAGCAGTACTTC
once	TRBV28	TRBD2	14	TRBJ2-2	CASGVTSVPGELFF	TGTGCCAGCGGGGTGACTAGCGTGCCGGGGGAGCTGTTTTTT
NA	TRBV19	TRBD1	14	TRBJ1-2	CASSIEDRFYGYTF	TGTGCCAGTAGTATTGAGGACAGGTTTTATGGCTACACCTTC
NA	TRBV6-5	TRBD1	14	TRBJ2-7	CASSYDRASYEQYF	TGTGCCAGCAGTTACGACAGGGCATCCTACGAGCAGTACTTC
NA	TRBV27	TRBD1	13	TRBJ1-1	CASRPTGGTEAFF	TGTGCCAGCAGGCCTACAGGGGGCACTGAAGCTTTCTTT
few	TRBV27	NA	12	TRBJ2-3	CASSLSPDTQYF	TGTGCCAGCAGTTTAAGCCCAGATACGCAGTATTTT
few	TRBV6-5	NA	14	TRBJ2-7	CASSYSENSYEQYF	TGTGCCAGCAGTTACTCGGAGAACTCCTACGAGCAGTACTTC